What follows are 11 T cell receptor beta chains derived from one specimen sequenced in a study of high-grade serous ovarian cancer treatment subgroups. Tumor tissue was taken before any definitive surgery or chemotherapy was given. Generated by immunoSEQ multiplex PCR, the TCRdb table keeps only in-frame clones and is missing some. The sample lists some 27,000 clones, under 90% seen once, with 2% to 2.5% in the top ten. Sequenced input: tumor tissue. Receptor source: a human donor with high-grade serous ovarian cancer.

The chain has TRBV7-9 and TRBJ2-3; D might be TRBD2 (6 bases). The CDR3 loop spans 16 amino acids. The germline V gene encodes CDR1 SEHNR and CDR2 FQNEAQ (reference sequence). The V gene lost 5 bases and the J gene lost 4 bases, with 19 bases spanning the gap. The CDR3 reads CASSERAPLTPDTQYF. The CDR3 DNA follows: TGTGCCAGCAGCGAGCGGGCCCCGTTAACCCCAGATACGCAGTATTTT.

The V and J genes are TRBV27 and TRBJ1-5; D is uncertain. Looked up from germline, CDR1 is MNHEY and CDR2 is SMNVEV (reference sequence). V lost 5 bases and J lost 8, with 22 bases in between. This CDR3 spans 16 amino acids. CDR3 in amino acids: CASSEARRSPNEPQHF. CDR3 coding DNA: TGTGCCAGCAGTGAGGCCCGACGAAGCCCAAACGAGCCCCAGCATTTT.

The rearrangement joins TRBV4-2 to TRBJ2-3; no clear D. This CDR3 has 16 residues. Deletions cut 1 base from V and 2 bases from J, with 13 bases between. Germline lookup yields CDR1 LGHNA and CDR2 YNFKEQ. CDR3 loop: CASSQGSDPFTDTQYF. CDR3 DNA sequence: TGTGCCAGCAGCCAAGGGTCGGACCCATTCACAGATACGCAGTATTTT.

The chain combines TRBV7-3 with TRBJ2-1; 7 nucleotides agree with TRBD1. Germline V gene data show CDR1 as SGHTA and CDR2 as FQGTGA. CDR3 length: 17 amino acids. With 4 bases clipped from V and 8 bases from J, the junction kept 17 bases outside the gene matches. The CDR3, as DNA: TGTGCCAGCAGCTCCCCCATGAAGACCGGGACAGTTGATGAGCAGTTCTTC. It codes for CASSSPMKTGTVDEQFF.

V gene TRBV6-1 combines with J gene TRBJ2-2; D gene ambiguous. The CDR3 covers 15 residues. V lost 4 bases and J lost 0, with 9 bases in between. The germline V gene encodes CDR1 MNHNS and CDR2 SASEGT. CDR3 DNA: TGTGCCAGCAGTGTAACACCCGCGAACACCGGGGAGCTGTTTTTT. Its translation is CASSVTPANTGELFF.

The V call is TRBV28, the J call TRBJ1-2; D remains unclear. V was clipped by 3 bases and J by 7 bases, with 9 bases between them. From germline, CDR1 is MDHEN and CDR2 SYDVKM. The CDR3 sequence is 12 residues long. DNA for the CDR3: TGTGCCAGCAGTTTGATTGGTTTTGGCTACACCTTC. Translated, it gives CASSLIGFGYTF.

The gene calls are TRBV9 and TRBJ2-7; D assignment may be TRBD1 or TRBD2 (7 bases each). The CDR3 is 16 residues long. V lost 0 bases and J 2 bases, leaving 15 bases between the germline ends. In germline, CDR1 is SGDLS, CDR2 YYNGEE. CDR3 coding DNA: TGTGCCAGCAGCGTAGAGGTCAGCGGGACAGCCTACGAGCAGTACTTC. Residues: CASSVEVSGTAYEQYF.

The V and J genes are TRBV30 and TRBJ1-1; tentatively, D is TRBD1 (5 bases). The CDR3 totals 11 residues. V lost 5 bases and J lost 2, with 6 bases in between. Germline loops: CDR1 GTSNPN, CDR2 SVGIG (reference sequence). The CDR3 region is CAWRGNTEAFF. CDR3 coding DNA: TGTGCCTGGCGGGGCAACACTGAAGCTTTCTTT.

This clone was seen more than once but under ten times. The CDR3 sequence is CASSRSGAEQYF. The CDR3 region has the DNA TGTGCCAGCAGCCGGTCGGGGGCCGAGCAGTACTTC. The chain employs TRBV28 and TRBJ2-7; D could derive from TRBD1 or TRBD2 (6 bases each). The CDR3 runs to 12 residues. Germline V gives CDR1 MDHEN, CDR2 SYDVKM. The V and J ends lost 6 bases and 6 bases respectively, with 12 bases between them. The full variable domain, rest sourced from reference TRBV28 and TRBJ2-7, is DVKVTQSSRYLVKRTGEKVFLECVQDMDHENMFWYRQDPGLGLRLIYFSYDVKMKEKGDIPEGYSVSREKKERFSLILESASTNQTSMYLCASSRSGAEQYFGPGTRLTVT.

V usage is TRBV28 and J usage is TRBJ1-1; a weak D match, TRBD1 (5 bases). The CDR3 covers 14 residues. Germline assignment: CDR1 MDHEN and CDR2 SYDVKM. Trimming left V 6 bases short and J 3 bases short, with 14 bases between. In DNA form, the CDR3 reads TGTGCCAGCAGGGGTCAGGGATCCCACACTGAAGCTTTCTTT. It is translated as CASRGQGSHTEAFF.

The rearrangement links TRBV19 to TRBJ2-7; 7 bases fit TRBD1. Per the germline V gene, CDR1 is LNHDA and CDR2 is SQIVND (reference sequence). The CDR3 loop spans 13 amino acids. After removal of 5 bases from V and 10 bases from J, the junction contained 11 bases not matched to a gene. CDR3 amino acids: CASSAARGQLQYF. DNA of the CDR3: TGTGCCAGTAGTGCAGCTAGGGGGCAGCTCCAGTACTTC.